This TCR beta chain was profiled in a study of T cells after yellow fever vaccination. Study observations and caveats: Post-booster samples contained most primary-vaccination clones (approximately 96% CD4, approximately 88% CD8). The secondary response was weaker but peaked faster, day 5 versus 15. The CD4 compartment and the CD8 compartment contained a small share of clonotypes in common.

Germline assignment: CDR1 ENHRY and CDR2 SYGVKD. The V gene end was trimmed by 5 bases and the J gene end by 4 bases; junction bases not matched to a gene: 3. CDR3 length equals 13 residues. It was through 5'RACE template switching that TCR cDNA was made, with a universal primer site and UMIs added. TCRdb called the 5' RACE reads again in MiXCR, with one record for every CDR3 protein. Of about 400,000 distinct CDR3 sequences listed, 11% are singletons. This clonotype has only a few counts. The antigen is unknown. The sample here was PBMCs, taken on the day of the first yellow fever vaccination. This clonotype was obtained from a man aged 18 to 29 who received the YFV17D yellow fever vaccine. The J gene is TRBJ2-7, the V gene TRBV10-3, with 9 bases aligning to TRBD1. DNA for the CDR3: TGTGCCATCAGTAGGGACAGGGAATACGAGCAGTACGTC. This encodes CAISRDREYEQYV.